The 2 T cell receptor beta chains below were found in one sample sequenced in a study of cytomegalovirus exposure and HLA in healthy donors. Sequencing used immunoSEQ multiplex PCR; TCRdb keeps in-frame clones, though not all of them. The profile shows approximately 160,000 clones, around 96% of them singletons. The specimen was PBMCs. All receptors derive from a woman aged 18-29 years in good health and CMV-seronegative.

J is TRBJ2-7 and V is TRBV5-1; 10 bases are a match to TRBD1. The CDR3 has 15 amino acids. V was pared by 0 bases and J by 4 bases, with 4 bases of the junction left unmatched. Germline CDR1 is SGHRS and CDR2 is YFSETQ. CDR3 residues: CASSLADRGAYEQYF. CDR3 coding DNA: TGCGCCAGCAGCTTGGCGGACAGGGGGGCTTACGAGCAGTACTTC.

The chain joins TRBV27 to TRBJ2-5; D might be TRBD2 (5 bases). Trimming removed 0 bases at V and 1 base at J, with 9 bases between. This CDR3 spans 15 amino acids. Germline V gene sequence: CDR1 MNHEY, CDR2 SMNVEV (reference sequence). CDR3: CASSLSRAPQETQYF. In DNA, the CDR3 is TGTGCCAGCAGTTTATCGAGGGCACCCCAAGAGACCCAGTACTTC.